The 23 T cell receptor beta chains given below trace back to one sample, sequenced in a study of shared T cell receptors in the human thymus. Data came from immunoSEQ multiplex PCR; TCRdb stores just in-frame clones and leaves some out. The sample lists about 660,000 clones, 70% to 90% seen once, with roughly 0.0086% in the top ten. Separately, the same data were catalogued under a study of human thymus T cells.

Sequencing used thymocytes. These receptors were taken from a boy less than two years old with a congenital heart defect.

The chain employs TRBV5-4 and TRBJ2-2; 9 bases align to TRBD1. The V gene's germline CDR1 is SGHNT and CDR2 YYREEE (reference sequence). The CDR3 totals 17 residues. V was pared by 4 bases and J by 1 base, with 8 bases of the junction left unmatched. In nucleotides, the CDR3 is TGTGCCAGCAGCCCAGACAGGGGGGAACTGAACACCGGGGAGCTGTTTTTT. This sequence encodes CASSPDRGELNTGELFF. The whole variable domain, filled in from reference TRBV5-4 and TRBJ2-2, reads ETGVTQSPTHLIKTRGQQVTLRCSSQSGHNTVSWYQQALGQGPQFIFQYYREEENGRGNFPPRFSGLQFPNYSSELNVNALELDDSALYLCASSPDRGELNTGELFFGEGSRLTVL.

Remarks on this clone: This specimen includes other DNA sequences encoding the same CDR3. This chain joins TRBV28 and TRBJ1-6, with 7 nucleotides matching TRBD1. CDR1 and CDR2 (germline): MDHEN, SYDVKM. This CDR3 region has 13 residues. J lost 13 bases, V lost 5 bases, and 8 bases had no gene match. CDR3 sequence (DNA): TGTGCCAGCAGTCACAGGGGCAGCTCCCCCCTCCACTTT. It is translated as CASSHRGSSPLHF.

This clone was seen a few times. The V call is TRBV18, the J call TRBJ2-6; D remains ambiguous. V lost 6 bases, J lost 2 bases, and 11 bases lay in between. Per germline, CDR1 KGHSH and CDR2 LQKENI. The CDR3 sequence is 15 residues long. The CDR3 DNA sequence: TGTGCCAGCTCGCCCAGTGGTACTGGGGCCAACGTCCTGACTTTC. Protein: CASSPSGTGANVLTF.

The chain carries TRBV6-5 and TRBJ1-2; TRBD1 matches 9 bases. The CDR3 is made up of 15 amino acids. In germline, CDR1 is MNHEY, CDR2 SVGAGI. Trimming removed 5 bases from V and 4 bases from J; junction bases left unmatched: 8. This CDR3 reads CASSGPGQGIYGYTF. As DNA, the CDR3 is TGTGCCAGCAGTGGACCGGGACAGGGAATCTATGGCTACACCTTC.

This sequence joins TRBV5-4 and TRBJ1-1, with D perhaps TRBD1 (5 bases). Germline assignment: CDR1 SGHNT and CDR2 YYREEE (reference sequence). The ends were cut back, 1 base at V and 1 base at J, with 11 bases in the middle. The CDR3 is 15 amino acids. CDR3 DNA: TGTGCCAGCAGCTTGAGGCGGGGCGCGAACACTGAAGCTTTCTTT. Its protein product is CASSLRRGANTEAFF.

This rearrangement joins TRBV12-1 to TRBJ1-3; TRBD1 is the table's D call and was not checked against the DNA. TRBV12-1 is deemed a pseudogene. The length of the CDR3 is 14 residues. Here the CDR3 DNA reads TGTGCCAGCAGCTTTGAAGTCACCCCAGGGGCCATATATTTT. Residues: CASSFEVTPGAIYF.

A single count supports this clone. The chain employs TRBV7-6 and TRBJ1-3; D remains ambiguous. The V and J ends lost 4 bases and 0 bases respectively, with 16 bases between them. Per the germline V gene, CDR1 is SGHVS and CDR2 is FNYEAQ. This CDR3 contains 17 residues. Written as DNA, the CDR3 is TGTGCCAGCAGCTCAGGAGGTAGCGGCCGCTCTGGAAACACCATATATTTT. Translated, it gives CASSSGGSGRSGNTIYF. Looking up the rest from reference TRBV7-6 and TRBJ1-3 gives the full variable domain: GAGVSQSPRYKVTKRGQDVALRCDPISGHVSLYWYRQALGQGPEFLTYFNYEAQQDKSGLPNDRFSAERPEGSISTLTIQRTEQRDSAMYRCASSSGGSGRSGNTIYFGEGSWLTVV.

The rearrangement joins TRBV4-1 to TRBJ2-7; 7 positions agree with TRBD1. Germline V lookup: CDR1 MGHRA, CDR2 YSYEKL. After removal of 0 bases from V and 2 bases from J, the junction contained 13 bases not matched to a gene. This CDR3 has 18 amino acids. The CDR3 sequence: CASSQDHLQTGPPYEQYF. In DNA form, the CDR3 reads TGCGCCAGCAGCCAAGACCACCTCCAGACAGGGCCGCCCTACGAGCAGTACTTC.

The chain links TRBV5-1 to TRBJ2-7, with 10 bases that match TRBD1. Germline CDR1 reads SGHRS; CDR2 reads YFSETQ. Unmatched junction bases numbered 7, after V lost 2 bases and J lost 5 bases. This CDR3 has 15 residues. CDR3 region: CASSLDRDRGHEQYF. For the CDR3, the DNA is TGCGCCAGCAGCTTAGATAGGGACAGGGGCCACGAGCAGTACTTC.

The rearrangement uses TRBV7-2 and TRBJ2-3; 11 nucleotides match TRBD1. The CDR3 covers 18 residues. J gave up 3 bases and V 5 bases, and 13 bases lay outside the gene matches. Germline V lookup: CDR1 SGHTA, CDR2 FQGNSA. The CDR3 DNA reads TGTGCCAGCAGCCGAAAAGGGACAGGGGGTCTAGGGACAGATACGCAGTATTTT. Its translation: CASSRKGTGGLGTDTQYF.

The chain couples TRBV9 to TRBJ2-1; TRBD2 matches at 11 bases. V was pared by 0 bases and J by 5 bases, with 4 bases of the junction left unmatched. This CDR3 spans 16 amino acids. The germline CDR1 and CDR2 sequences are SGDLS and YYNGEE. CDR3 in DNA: TGTGCCAGCAGCGTAGTTAGCGGGGGGGGCCACAATGAGCAGTTCTTC. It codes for CASSVVSGGGHNEQFF. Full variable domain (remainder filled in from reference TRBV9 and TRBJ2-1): DSGVTQTPKHLITATGQRVTLRCSPRSGDLSVYWYQQSLDQGLQFLIQYYNGEERAKGNILERFSAQQFPDLHSELNLSSLELGDSALYFCASSVVSGGGHNEQFFGPGTRLTVL.

The CDR3 nucleotides read TGTGCCAGCAGCCAAGATTTTTTCGGGGAGAGGACTGAAGCTTTCTTT. Translating gives CASSQDFFGERTEAFF. The chain carries TRBV4-2 and TRBJ1-1; D is unclear. CDR1 is LGHNA, CDR2 YNFKEQ, per germline. This CDR3 contains 16 residues. Trimming took 0 bases from V and 5 from J, leaving 16 bases between them.

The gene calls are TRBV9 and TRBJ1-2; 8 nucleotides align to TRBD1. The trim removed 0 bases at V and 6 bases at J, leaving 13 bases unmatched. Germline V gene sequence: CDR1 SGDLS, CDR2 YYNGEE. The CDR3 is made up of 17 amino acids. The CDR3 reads CASSVVDRGGEVDGYTF. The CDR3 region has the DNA TGTGCCAGCAGCGTAGTTGACAGGGGAGGTGAAGTCGATGGCTACACCTTC.

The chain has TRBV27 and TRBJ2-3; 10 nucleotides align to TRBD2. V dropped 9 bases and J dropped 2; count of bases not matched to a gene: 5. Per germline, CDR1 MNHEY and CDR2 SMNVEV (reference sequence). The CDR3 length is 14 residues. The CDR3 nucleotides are TGTGCCAGGGTAGCGGGAGGCCCCACAGATACGCAGTATTTT. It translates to CARVAGGPTDTQYF.

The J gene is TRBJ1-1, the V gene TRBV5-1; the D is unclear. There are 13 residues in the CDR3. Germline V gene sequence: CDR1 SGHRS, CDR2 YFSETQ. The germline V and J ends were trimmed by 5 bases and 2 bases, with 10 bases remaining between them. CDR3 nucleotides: TGCGCCAGCAGTTGGGAGATCAACACTGAAGCTTTCTTT. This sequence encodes CASSWEINTEAFF.

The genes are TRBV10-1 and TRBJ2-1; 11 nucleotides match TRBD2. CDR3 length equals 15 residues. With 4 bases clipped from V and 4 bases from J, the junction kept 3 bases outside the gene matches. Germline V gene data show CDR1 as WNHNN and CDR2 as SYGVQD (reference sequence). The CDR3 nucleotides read TGCGCCAGCAGTGCCGGGACTAGCGGATACAATGAGCAGTTCTTC. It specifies CASSAGTSGYNEQFF.

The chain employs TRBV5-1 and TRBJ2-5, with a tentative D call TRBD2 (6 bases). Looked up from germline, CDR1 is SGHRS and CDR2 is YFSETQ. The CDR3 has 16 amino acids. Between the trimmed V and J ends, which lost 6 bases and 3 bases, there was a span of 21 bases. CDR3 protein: CASTPLVRGDEETQYF. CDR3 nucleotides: TGCGCCAGCACCCCCCTGGTGCGGGGCGATGAAGAGACCCAGTACTTC.

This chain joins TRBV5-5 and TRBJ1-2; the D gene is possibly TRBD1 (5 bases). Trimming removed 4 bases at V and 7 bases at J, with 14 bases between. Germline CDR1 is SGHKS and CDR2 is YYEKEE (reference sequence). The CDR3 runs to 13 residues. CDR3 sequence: CASSPTLDSGYTF. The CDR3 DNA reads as TGTGCCAGCAGCCCAACCTTAGACAGTGGCTACACCTTC.

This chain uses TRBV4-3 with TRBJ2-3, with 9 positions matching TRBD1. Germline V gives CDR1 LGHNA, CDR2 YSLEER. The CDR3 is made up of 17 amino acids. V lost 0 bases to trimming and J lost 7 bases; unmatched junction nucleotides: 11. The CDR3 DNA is TGCGCCAGCAGCCAAGACGGCCGGGACAGGGACCCTCATACGCAGTATTTT. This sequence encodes CASSQDGRDRDPHTQYF.

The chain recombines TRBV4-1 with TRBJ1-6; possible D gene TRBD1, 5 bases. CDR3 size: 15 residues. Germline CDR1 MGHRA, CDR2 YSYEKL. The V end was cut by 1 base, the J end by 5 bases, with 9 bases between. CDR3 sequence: CASSQGDFNNSPLHF. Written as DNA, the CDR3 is TGCGCCAGCAGCCAAGGGGACTTCAATAATTCACCCCTCCACTTT.

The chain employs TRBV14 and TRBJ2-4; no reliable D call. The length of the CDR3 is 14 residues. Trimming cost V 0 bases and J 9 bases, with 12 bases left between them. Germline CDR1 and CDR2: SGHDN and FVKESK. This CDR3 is CASSQDSSAVIQYF. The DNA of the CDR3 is TGTGCCAGCAGCCAAGATAGTTCCGCCGTCATTCAGTACTTC.

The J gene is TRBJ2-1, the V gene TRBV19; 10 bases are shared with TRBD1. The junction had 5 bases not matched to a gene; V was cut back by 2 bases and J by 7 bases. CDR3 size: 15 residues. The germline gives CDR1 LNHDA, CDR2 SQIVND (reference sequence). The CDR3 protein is CASSISGTGVNEQFF. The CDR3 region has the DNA TGTGCCAGTAGTATATCTGGGACAGGGGTTAATGAGCAGTTCTTC.

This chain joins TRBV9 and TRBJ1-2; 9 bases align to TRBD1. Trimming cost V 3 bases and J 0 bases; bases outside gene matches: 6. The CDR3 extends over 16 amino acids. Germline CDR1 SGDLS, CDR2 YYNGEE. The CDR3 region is CASSETGTGTNYGYTF. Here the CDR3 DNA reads TGTGCCAGCAGCGAGACCGGGACAGGGACTAACTATGGCTACACCTTC.